These 14 T cell receptor beta chains originate from one sample sequenced in a study of preoperative IRX-2 immunotherapy in early breast cancer. Treatment here: preoperative locoregional IRX-2 cytokine immunotherapy. Profiled with immunoSEQ multiplex PCR; TCRdb holds only in-frame clones, not every one. The repertoire holds about 740 clones, under 85% seen once, with around an eighth in the top ten. The sequencing used tumor tissue, collected after IRX-2 immunotherapy. The receptors were gathered from a human donor with breast cancer.

The gene calls are TRBV11-3 and TRBJ2-2; 12 bases align to TRBD1. The germline gives CDR1 SGHNT, CDR2 YENEEA. V was clipped by 4 bases and J by 6 bases; unmatched bases: 3. This CDR3 is 15 amino acids long. CDR3 sequence (DNA): TGTGCCAGCAGCTCGGGACAGGGGGCGGCCGGGGAGCTGTTTTTT. It encodes CASSSGQGAAGELFF.

V and J are TRBV30 and TRBJ1-4; D unresolved. The V and J ends lost 4 bases and 8 bases respectively, with 14 bases between them. The CDR3 loop spans 13 amino acids. Per germline, CDR1 GTSNPN and CDR2 SVGIG (reference sequence). The CDR3 reads CAWKRPGSEKLFF. CDR3 DNA: TGTGCCTGGAAACGGCCGGGGTCCGAAAAACTGTTTTTT.

The chain links TRBV27 to TRBJ2-5; the match to TRBD1 covers 7 bases. Looked up from germline, CDR1 is MNHEY and CDR2 is SMNVEV (reference sequence). The CDR3 loop spans 14 amino acids. V trimming: 5 bases; J trimming: 14 bases; junction bases outside the gene matches: 17. The CDR3: CASSPLRDSIHFYF. DNA of the CDR3: TGTGCCAGCAGTCCCCTGAGGGACAGCATCCATTTTTACTTC.

This clone is classed as large. This rearrangement joins TRBV11-3 to TRBJ1-1; TRBD1 aligns across 9 bases. Trimming cost V 6 bases and J 3 bases; bases outside gene matches: 5. The germline V gene has CDR1 SGHNT and CDR2 YENEEA. The CDR3 covers 14 residues. The CDR3 DNA reads as TGTGCCAGCAGTAATGGACAGGGGTACACTGAAGCTTTCTTT. Its translation is CASSNGQGYTEAFF.

The CDR3 coding sequence is TGTGCCAGCAGCTTGGGACAGGTCGCGGCCAAAGAGACCCAGTACTTC. It is translated as CASSLGQVAAKETQYF. The chain joins TRBV11-3 to TRBJ2-5; 8 nucleotides align to TRBD1. The J segment lost 3 bases and the V segment lost 3 bases, leaving 9 bases of the junction unmatched. The CDR3 loop spans 16 amino acids. Germline V gene lookup returns CDR1 SGHNT and CDR2 YENEEA.

This clone came up once. The V and J genes are TRBV30 and TRBJ2-7, with D possibly being TRBD1 (8 bases). This CDR3 is 14 amino acids long. V was trimmed by 5 bases and J by 6 bases, leaving 20 bases between them. Germline V CDR1 and CDR2: GTSNPN, SVGIG (reference sequence). CDR3 DNA sequence: TGTGCCTGGTGCGCAGGGGGCGCGGGGGTCGAGCAGTACTTC. This translates into CAWCAGGAGVEQYF.

The rearrangement links TRBV18 to TRBJ1-4; D is possibly TRBD1 (5 bases). The V end lost 6 bases, the J end lost 8 bases, and 19 bases lay between the germline ends. Looked up from germline, CDR1 is KGHSH and CDR2 is LQKENI. The CDR3 contains 15 residues. CDR3 amino acids: CASSPLARDGEKLFF. Here the CDR3 DNA reads TGTGCCAGCTCCCCGTTGGCCAGGGACGGGGAAAAACTGTTTTTT.

The chain joins TRBV10-2 to TRBJ2-3; 9 bases line up with TRBD1. The CDR3 runs to 16 residues. Germline V CDR1 and CDR2: WSHSY, SAAADI. With 3 bases clipped from V and 1 base from J, the junction kept 5 bases outside the gene matches. In nucleotides, the CDR3 is TGCGCCAGCAGTGACCCACAGGGGGCCGGCACAGATACGCAGTATTTT. It specifies CASSDPQGAGTDTQYF.

The chain carries TRBV29-1 and TRBJ1-2; 8 bases align to TRBD1. Trimming cost V 5 bases and J 7 bases; bases outside gene matches: 9. The CDR3 totals 13 residues. In germline, CDR1 is SQVTM, CDR2 ANQGSEA. CDR3 region: CSVLRQGALGYTF. CDR3 bases: TGCAGCGTTTTGAGGCAGGGGGCGCTTGGCTACACCTTC.

The chain employs TRBV14 and TRBJ2-2; possibly TRBD1 for D (5 bases). This CDR3 is 17 amino acids long. The V end lost 3 bases, the J end lost 7 bases, and 21 bases lay between the germline ends. Per the germline V gene, CDR1 is SGHDN and CDR2 is FVKESK. CDR3 DNA sequence: TGTGCCAGCAGCCACCTAAGGGGCCCTCAGACGATCGGGGAGCTGTTTTTT. Its protein product is CASSHLRGPQTIGELFF.

The chain has TRBV11-3 and TRBJ1-6, with D uncertain. The CDR3 length is 14 residues. Germline V gene sequence: CDR1 SGHNT, CDR2 YENEEA. V gave up 5 bases and J gave up 7 bases, with 12 bases separating them. The CDR3 DNA is TGTGCCAGCAGCCCGACGTTTAAGAATTCACCCCTCCACTTT. It translates to CASSPTFKNSPLHF.

The V and J genes are TRBV4-1 and TRBJ1-2; D unclear. The CDR3 has 15 amino acids. Between the trimmed V and J ends, which lost 1 base and 5 bases, there was a span of 14 bases. CDR1 is MGHRA, CDR2 YSYEKL, per germline. The CDR3 here is CASSQAAAMEYGYTF. Written as DNA, the CDR3 is TGCGCCAGCAGCCAAGCGGCAGCTATGGAATATGGCTACACCTTC.

This clone showed up just a few times. The rearrangement uses TRBV6-8 and TRBJ2-7; maybe TRBD2 (6 bases). The germline V gene has CDR1 MNHGY and CDR2 SAAAGT. Trimming pared 6 bases from V and 7 bases from J, leaving 16 bases between. This CDR3 has 13 residues. Here the CDR3 DNA reads TGTGCCAGCAGAGGGGACTTCCTAGGTGAGCAGTACGTC. It codes for CASRGDFLGEQYV.

The chain couples TRBV11-3 to TRBJ1-4; D is uncertain. The CDR3 has 15 residues. Trimming took off 6 bases at V and 8 bases at J, with 19 bases between the two ends. CDR1 SGHNT and CDR2 YENEEA come from the germline V gene. The DNA of the CDR3 is TGTGCCAGCAGTTTCCATGGGGATCTGGGGGAAAAACTGTTTTTT. Its protein is CASSFHGDLGEKLFF.